Listed below are T cell receptor beta chains from one sample, sequenced in a study of T cells after yellow fever vaccination. TCRdb re-called the 5' RACE reads with MiXCR, one entry per CDR3 protein. Of more than 300,000 distinct CDR3 sequences in the sample, over 8.5% were seen once. Sequencing was performed on CD4+ T cells sorted from PBMCs, taken 45 days after the yellow fever booster vaccination. These receptors originate from a man aged 18 to 35 who received the YFV17D yellow fever vaccine. Both conserved end residues are part of each CDR3. Part of the rows lack a size; the others show once, few, many or a class for expanded clones.

few	TRBJ2-1	15	TRBV11-2	CASTLRGGSYNEQFF
few	TRBJ1-4	14	TRBV11-1	CASSYGRVNEKLFF
-	TRBJ2-3	16	TRBV4-3	CASSQDRWGGADTQYF
-	TRBJ1-1	15	TRBV5-1	CASSLGTGIETEAFF
-	TRBJ2-3	14	TRBV5-8	CASSLSSGGYTQYF
-	TRBJ2-2	15	TRBV6-5	CASSYAGPGTGELFF
many	TRBJ2-5	14	TRBV7-2	CASSLLERWGTQYF
few	TRBJ1-2	13	TRBV5-1	CASSFFDYYGYTF
-	TRBJ1-6	15	TRBV4-1	CASSQAGQGNSPLHF
few	TRBJ1-2	16	TRBV3-1	CASSPSSRVRLRGYTF
-	TRBJ1-2	15	TRBV4-3	CASSQGPGDNYGYTF
-	TRBJ2-1	14	TRBV7-7	CASSPRTGVNEQFF
many	TRBJ1-1	14	TRBV7-2	CASSSTGTSTEAFF
few	TRBJ1-2	12	TRBV5-1	CASSLVGVGYTF
-	TRBJ1-2	15	TRBV5-5	CASSLAGDGNYGYTF
few	TRBJ1-1	13	TRBV28	CASTVQGNTEAFF
-	TRBJ2-1	16	TRBV7-3	CASSFGTSGAYNEQFF
few	TRBJ1-1	14	TRBV7-2	CASSLFRGYTEAFF
-	TRBJ1-2	13	TRBV12-3/TRBV12-4	CASSLAGTNGYTF
many	TRBJ1-2	16	TRBV5-1	CASSLGFGGGDGGYTF
few	TRBJ2-3	14	TRBV5-1	CASSQDRITDTQYF